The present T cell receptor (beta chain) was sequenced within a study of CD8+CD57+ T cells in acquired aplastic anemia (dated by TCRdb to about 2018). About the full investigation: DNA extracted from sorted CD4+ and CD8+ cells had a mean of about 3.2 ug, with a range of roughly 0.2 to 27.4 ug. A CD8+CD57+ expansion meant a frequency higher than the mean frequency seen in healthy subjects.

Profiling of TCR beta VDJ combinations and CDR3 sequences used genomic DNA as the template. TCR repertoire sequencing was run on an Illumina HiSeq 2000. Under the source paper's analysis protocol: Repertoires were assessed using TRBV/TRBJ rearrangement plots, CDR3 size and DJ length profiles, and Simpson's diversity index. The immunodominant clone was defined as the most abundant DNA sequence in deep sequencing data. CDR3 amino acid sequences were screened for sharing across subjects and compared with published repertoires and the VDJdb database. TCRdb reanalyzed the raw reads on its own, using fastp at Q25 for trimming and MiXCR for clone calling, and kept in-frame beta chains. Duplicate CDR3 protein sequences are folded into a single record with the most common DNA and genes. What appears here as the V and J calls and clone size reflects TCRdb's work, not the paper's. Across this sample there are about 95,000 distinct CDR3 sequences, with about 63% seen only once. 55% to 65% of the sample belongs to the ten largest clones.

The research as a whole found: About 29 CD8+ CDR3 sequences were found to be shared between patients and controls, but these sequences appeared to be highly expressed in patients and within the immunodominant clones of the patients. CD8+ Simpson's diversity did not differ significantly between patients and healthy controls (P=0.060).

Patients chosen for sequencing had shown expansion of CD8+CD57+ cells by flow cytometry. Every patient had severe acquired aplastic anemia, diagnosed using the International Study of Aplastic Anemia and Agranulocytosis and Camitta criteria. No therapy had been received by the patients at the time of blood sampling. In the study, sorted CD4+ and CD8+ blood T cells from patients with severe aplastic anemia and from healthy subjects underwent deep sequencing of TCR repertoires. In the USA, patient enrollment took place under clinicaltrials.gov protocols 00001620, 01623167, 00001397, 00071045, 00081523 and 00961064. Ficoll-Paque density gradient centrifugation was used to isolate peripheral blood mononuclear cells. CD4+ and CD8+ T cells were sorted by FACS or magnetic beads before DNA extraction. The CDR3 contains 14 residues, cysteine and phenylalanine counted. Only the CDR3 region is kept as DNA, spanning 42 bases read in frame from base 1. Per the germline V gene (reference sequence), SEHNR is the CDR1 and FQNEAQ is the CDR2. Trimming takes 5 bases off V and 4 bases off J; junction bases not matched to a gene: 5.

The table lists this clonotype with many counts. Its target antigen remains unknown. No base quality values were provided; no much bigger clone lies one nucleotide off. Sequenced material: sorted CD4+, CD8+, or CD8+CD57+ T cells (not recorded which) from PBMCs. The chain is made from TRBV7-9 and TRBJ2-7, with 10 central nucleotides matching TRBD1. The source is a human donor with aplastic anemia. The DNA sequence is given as TGTGCCAGCAGCCCCGGGACAGGGGCTTACGAGCAGTACTTC. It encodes CASSPGTGAYEQYF.